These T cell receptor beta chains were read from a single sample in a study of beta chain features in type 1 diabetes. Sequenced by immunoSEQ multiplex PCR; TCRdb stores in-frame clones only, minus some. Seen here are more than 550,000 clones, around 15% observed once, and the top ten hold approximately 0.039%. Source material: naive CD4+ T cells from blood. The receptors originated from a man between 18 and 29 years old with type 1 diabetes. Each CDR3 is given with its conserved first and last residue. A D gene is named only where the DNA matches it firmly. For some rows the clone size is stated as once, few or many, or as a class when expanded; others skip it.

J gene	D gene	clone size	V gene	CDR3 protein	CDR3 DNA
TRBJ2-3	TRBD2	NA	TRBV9	CASSMTSGSTDTQYF	TGTGCCAGCAGCATGACTAGCGGGAGTACAGATACGCAGTATTTT
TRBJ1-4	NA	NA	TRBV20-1	CSAKEGKLFF	TGCAGTGCTAAGGAGGGGAAACTGTTTTTT
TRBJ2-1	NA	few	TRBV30	CAWSLSPPQFF	TGTGCCTGGAGTCTAAGTCCCCCGCAGTTCTTC
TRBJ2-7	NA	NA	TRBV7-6	CASSPQVGYYEQYF	TGTGCCAGCAGCCCCCAAGTCGGGTACTACGAGCAGTACTTC
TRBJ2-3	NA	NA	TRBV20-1	CSADQTDTQYF	TGCAGTGCTGACCAGACAGATACGCAGTATTTT
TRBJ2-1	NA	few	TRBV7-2	CASSLGADPYNEQFF	TGTGCCAGCAGCTTAGGAGCGGACCCCTACAATGAGCAGTTCTTC
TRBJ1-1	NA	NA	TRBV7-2	CASSPRASAAEAFF	TGTGCCAGCAGCCCCCGGGCCTCCGCGGCTGAAGCTTTCTTT
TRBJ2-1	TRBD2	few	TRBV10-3	CAIKGTSGSSYNEQFF	TGTGCCATCAAAGGGACTAGCGGAAGCTCCTACAATGAGCAGTTCTTC
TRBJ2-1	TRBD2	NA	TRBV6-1	CASSVISGSQFF	TGTGCCAGCAGCGTCATTAGCGGGTCCCAGTTCTTC
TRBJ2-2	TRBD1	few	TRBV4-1	CASSQDQGFVGQGTGELFF	TGCGCCAGCAGCCAAGATCAAGGTTTTGTAGGACAGGGAACCGGGGAGCTGTTTTTT
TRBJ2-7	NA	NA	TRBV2	CASSGKGMGYEQYF	TGTGCCAGCAGTGGTAAAGGGATGGGCTACGAGCAGTACTTC
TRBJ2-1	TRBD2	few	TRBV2	CASSEVVAGGNEQFF	TGTGCCAGCAGTGAAGTAGTAGCGGGAGGCAATGAGCAGTTCTTC
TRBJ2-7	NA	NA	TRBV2	CASSGNFYEQYF	TGTGCCAGCAGTGGCAATTTCTACGAGCAGTACTTC
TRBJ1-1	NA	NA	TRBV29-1	CSGQGNEAFF	TGCAGCGGTCAAGGGAATGAAGCTTTCTTT
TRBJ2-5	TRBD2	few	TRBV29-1	CSVTRGVKGETQYF	TGCAGCGTTACTCGGGGGGTCAAAGGAGAGACCCAGTACTTC
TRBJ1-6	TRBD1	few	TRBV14	CASSQQGQGSPLHF	TGTGCCAGCAGCCAACAGGGACAGGGCTCACCCCTCCACTTT